Sequencing of this T cell receptor beta chain was carried out in a study of technical replicates of blood from a handful of donors. The protocol was immunoSEQ multiplex PCR, while the TCRdb copy is restricted to in-frame clones and leaves out a portion. The table records 45,000 to 60,000 clones, 90% to 95% of them present only once. Trimming removed 6 bases at V and 4 bases at J, with 19 bases between. There are 16 residues in the CDR3. Germline V gives CDR1 KGHSH, CDR2 LQKENI. This rearrangement joins TRBV18 to TRBJ1-5; possible D gene TRBD1, 5 bases. Sequenced input: PBMCs. The TCR sequence derives from a human donor in good health. Some clones in this sample may be carry-over from other donors' samples. CDR3 nucleotides: TGTGCCAGCTCGCCCATGGGGCAGGGTGATAATCAGCCCCAGCATTTT. Its translation is CASSPMGQGDNQPQHF.